The 10 T cell receptor beta chains presented below share a single source sample, sequenced in a study of OX40 agonist ivuxolimab in advanced cancers. Only in-frame clones appear in the TCRdb table, and some are missing; sequencing was by immunoSEQ multiplex PCR. The sample lists tens of thousands of clones, over 85% occurring once. Specimen: CD4+ or CD8+ T cells sorted from blood, collected in a trial of the OX40 agonist ivuxolimab. Receptors originate from an adult with an advanced solid tumor such as melanoma, head and neck, liver or kidney cancer.

The genes are TRBV27 and TRBJ2-2; maybe TRBD2 (5 bases). The CDR3 loop spans 15 amino acids. The germline V gene encodes CDR1 MNHEY and CDR2 SMNVEV (reference sequence). Trimming shortened V by 6 bases and J by 3 bases, and 14 bases separated the two germline ends. The CDR3 sequence is CASSPGMRDTGELFF. Here the CDR3 DNA reads TGTGCCAGCAGCCCCGGAATGAGGGACACCGGGGAGCTGTTTTTT.

The chain combines TRBV11-3 with TRBJ1-1; no clear D. The germline V and J ends were trimmed by 4 bases and 1 base, with 10 bases remaining between them. This CDR3 has 14 residues. In germline, CDR1 is SGHNT, CDR2 YENEEA. The CDR3 coding sequence is TGTGCCAGCAGCTCGCCCTCGGGGAACACTGAAGCTTTCTTT. It is translated as CASSSPSGNTEAFF.

This chain connects TRBV10-2 to TRBJ1-5; 8 bases align to TRBD1. This CDR3 comprises 16 residues. CDR1 and CDR2 from the germline V gene are WSHSY and SAAADI. V gave up 4 bases and J gave up 4 bases; unmatched junction bases: 9. The CDR3, as DNA: TGCGCCAGCAGTGTAAATCAGGGGGCTGGGAATCAGCCCCAGCATTTT. It is translated as CASSVNQGAGNQPQHF.

This chain links TRBV7-2 with TRBJ2-3, with 8 bases aligning to TRBD2. V was clipped by 5 bases and J by 10 bases; unmatched bases: 8. Per the germline V gene, CDR1 is SGHTA and CDR2 is FQGNSA. This CDR3 comprises 13 residues. The DNA for the CDR3 is TGTGCCAGCAGCGACTGGACTAGCAGCGCGCAGTATTTT. Amino acids: CASSDWTSSAQYF. Filled out from reference TRBV7-2 and TRBJ2-3, the complete variable domain reads GAGVSQSPSNKVTEKGKDVELRCDPISGHTALYWYRQSLGQGLEFLIYFQGNSAPDKSGLPSDRFSAERTGGSVSTLTIQRTQQEDSAVYLCASSDWTSSAQYFGPGTRLTVL.

This clone came up once. This chain uses TRBV4-1 with TRBJ1-5; 8 bases align to TRBD1. J lost 3 bases, V lost 1 base, and 2 bases had no gene match. This CDR3 is 15 amino acids long. Looked up from germline, CDR1 is MGHRA and CDR2 is YSYEKL. The CDR3 region is CASSQGDRNNQPQHF. The CDR3 DNA is TGCGCCAGCAGCCAAGGGGACAGGAACAATCAGCCCCAGCATTTT.

DNA of the CDR3: TGTGCCAGTACATGGGGGCGCGGAACTGAAGCTTTCTTT. It translates to CASTWGRGTEAFF. The chain carries TRBV19 and TRBJ1-1, with D tentatively TRBD1 (6 bases). Trimming pared 7 bases from V and 5 bases from J, leaving 14 bases between. CDR3 length equals 13 residues. The V gene's germline CDR1 is LNHDA and CDR2 SQIVND (reference sequence).

CDR3 DNA sequence: TGTGCCAGCAGTTACCCGAGGGGCTCCTACGAGCAGTACTTC. Residues: CASSYPRGSYEQYF. The rearrangement links TRBV6-5 to TRBJ2-7; D may correspond to TRBD1 or TRBD2 (5 bases each). The CDR3 is made up of 14 amino acids. CDR1 is MNHEY, CDR2 SVGAGI, per germline. V lost 2 bases and J lost 0, with 8 bases in between.

This clone was found once. The gene calls are TRBV5-1 and TRBJ2-2, with 8 bases fitting TRBD2. This CDR3 has 15 residues. The V gene's germline CDR1 is SGHRS and CDR2 YFSETQ. Trimming removed 4 bases from V and 2 bases from J; junction bases left unmatched: 4. The CDR3: CASSLGLGNTGELFF. CDR3 coding DNA: TGCGCCAGCAGCCTGGGACTAGGAAACACCGGGGAGCTGTTTTTT.

The rearrangement uses TRBV5-8 and TRBJ1-1, with 8 bases identical to TRBD1. V lost 2 bases to trimming and J lost 5 bases; unmatched junction nucleotides: 2. This CDR3 is 13 amino acids long. Germline assignment: CDR1 SGHTS and CDR2 YDEGEE. CDR3 loop: CASSLDRGTEAFF. The CDR3 DNA follows: TGTGCCAGCAGCTTAGACAGGGGAACTGAAGCTTTCTTT.

This clone was detected only once. The rearrangement uses TRBV30 and TRBJ1-1; possible D gene TRBD1, 5 bases. Trimming took 5 bases from V and 4 from J, leaving 14 bases between them. The V gene's germline CDR1 is GTSNPN and CDR2 SVGIG (reference sequence). CDR3 length: 13 amino acids. Here the CDR3 reads CAWFRLGVTEAFF. The CDR3 DNA is TGTGCCTGGTTTAGGTTGGGGGTCACTGAAGCTTTCTTT.